This T cell receptor beta chain came from a study of cytotoxic CD8 clonotypes in ibrutinib-treated CLL. Overall study: Responses: roughly 24 partial, 2 complete; after median about 68 months, roughly 15 stayed remitted, around 12 progressed.

In the case of this clone: What it recognizes is unknown.

Points from the study as a whole: Clonality increased at ibrutinib response, then returned toward baseline at progression. Under therapy, public clonotypes either contracted or stayed stable, and they were uncommon.

The method was immunoSEQ multiplex PCR; TCRdb's version includes in-frame clones alone and lacks a portion of them. This sample has roughly 300,000 clones; around 76% occur once, and the top ten carry roughly 5%. Trimming took 6 bases from V and 5 from J, leaving 23 bases between them. Germline V CDR1 and CDR2: SGHAT, FQNNGV. The CDR3 is made up of 18 amino acids. The rearrangement uses TRBV11-2 and TRBJ1-6; D might be TRBD1 (6 bases). This sequence originates from a human donor with chronic lymphocytic leukemia. The specimen comprised PBMCs, sampled at disease progression, from a patient treated with ibrutinib. CDR3 nucleotide sequence: TGTGCCAGCAGACCCGGGACACTGCCCTCCAGCAATAATTCACCCCTCCACTTT. Amino acid sequence: CASRPGTLPSSNNSPLHF.